The clone carrying this T cell receptor (beta chain) was picked up a small number of times. Antigen: not known. General study points: Tumor Treg TCRs overlapped most with tumor naive CD4+ cells. Whole repertoires were not studied in the larger cohort, only one V-J beta rearrangement.

Tregs were sorted as CD4+CD25+CD127-/low cells. After constant-region reverse-primer amplification, full-length variable regions underwent semi-nested PCR with Nested Universal Primer A. TCRdb re-called the 5' RACE reads with MiXCR, one entry per CDR3 protein. Here the sample spans 35,000 to 50,000 distinct CDR3 sequences, 22% being singletons. V was cut by 4 bases and J by 9 bases, with 7 bases left in between. The CDR3 sequence is 11 residues long. Germline V gene data show CDR1 as MGHRA and CDR2 as YSYEKL. Material for sequencing was Tregs sorted from blood. This chain connects TRBV4-1 to TRBJ2-1; D unclear. The sequence was obtained from a female donor with breast cancer. CDR3 loop: CASSLDLEQFF. The CDR3 DNA reads as TGCGCCAGCAGCCTAGACCTTGAGCAGTTCTTC.